The present T cell receptor beta chain was sequenced within a study of T cell responses to AZD1222 COVID-19 vaccine. General observations from the study: Spike-specific TCR repertoires showed rising breadth and depth after two AZD1222 doses. Unmutated regions of variants are reportedly targeted by nearly half of spike-specific TCRs. Clonal diversity was possibly underestimated, and white British individuals and females predominated among donors.

The CDR3 contains 14 residues. V lost 6 bases, J lost 0 bases, and 8 bases lay in between. Looked up from germline, CDR1 is LGHDT and CDR2 is YNNKEL (reference sequence). Measured with immunoSEQ multiplex PCR; TCRdb has only the in-frame clones, and not every one. The data contain over 90,000 clones, 88% of them singletons. Pooling covered second doses at about 4 or about 12 weeks. Concerning this clone itself: Its antigen remains unidentified.

The material was peripheral blood, obtained 28 days after the second AZD1222 dose. V gene TRBV3-1 (or the pseudogene TRBV3-2) combines with J gene TRBJ1-4, with D possibly being TRBD1 (5 bases). This receptor was identified in an adult who received the AZD1222 COVID-19 vaccine. The chain's CDR3 is CASRPGTTNEKLFF. CDR3 bases: TGTGCCAGCAGGCCAGGGACAACTAATGAAAAACTGTTTTTT.